This T cell receptor (beta chain) stems from a study of blood T cell repertoires in COVID-19. Trimming at V came to 2 bases and at J to 3 bases, leaving 4 bases not matched to a gene. Germline CDR1 reads LNHNV; CDR2 reads YYDKDF (reference sequence). The CDR3 has 17 residues. Sequenced by immunoSEQ multiplex PCR; TCRdb stores in-frame clones only, minus some. The repertoire holds around 180,000 clones, more than 70% seen once, with over 9.5% in the top ten. This clone was recorded only once. This TCR was recovered from a woman of 80 years or more with active or convalescent COVID-19. Sequences were obtained from peripheral blood. The rearrangement joins TRBV15 to TRBJ2-3, with TRBD2 identical over 14 bases. This chain's CDR3 is CATSRRLAGGPTDTQYF. DNA for the CDR3: TGTGCCACCAGCAGACGACTAGCGGGAGGGCCGACAGATACGCAGTATTTT. Using reference TRBV15 and TRBJ2-3 for the parts outside the CDR3, the full variable domain is DAMVIQNPRYQVTQFGKPVTLSCSQTLNHNVMYWYQQKSSQAPKLLFHYYDKDFNNEADTPDNFQSRRPNTSFCFLDIRSPGLGDTAMYLCATSRRLAGGPTDTQYFGPGTRLTVL.